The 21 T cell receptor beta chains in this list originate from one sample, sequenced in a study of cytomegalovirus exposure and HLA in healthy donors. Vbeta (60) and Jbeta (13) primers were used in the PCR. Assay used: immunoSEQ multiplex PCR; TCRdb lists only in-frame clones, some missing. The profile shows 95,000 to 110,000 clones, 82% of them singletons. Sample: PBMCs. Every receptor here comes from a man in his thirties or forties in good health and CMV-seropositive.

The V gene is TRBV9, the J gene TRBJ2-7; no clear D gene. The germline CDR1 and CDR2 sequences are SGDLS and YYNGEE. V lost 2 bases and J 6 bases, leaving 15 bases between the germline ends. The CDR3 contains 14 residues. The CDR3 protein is CASSVNAMGLEQYF. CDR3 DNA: TGTGCCAGCAGCGTCAATGCGATGGGCCTCGAGCAGTACTTC.

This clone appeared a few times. As DNA, the CDR3 is TGTGCCAGCAGCCGACAGGATTTGGGTAGGGAGACCCAGTACTTC. Its translation: CASSRQDLGRETQYF. The rearrangement joins TRBV5-4 to TRBJ2-5, with D possibly being TRBD1 (6 bases). Germline loops: CDR1 SGHNT, CDR2 YYREEE (reference sequence). The length of the CDR3 is 15 residues. V shed 4 bases and J shed 5 bases, with 18 bases lying between them.

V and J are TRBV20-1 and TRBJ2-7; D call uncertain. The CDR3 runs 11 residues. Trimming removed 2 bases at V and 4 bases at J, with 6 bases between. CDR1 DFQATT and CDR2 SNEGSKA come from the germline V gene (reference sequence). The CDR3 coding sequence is TGCAGTGCTAGATGTCGTTACGAGCAGTACTTC. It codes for CSARCRYEQYF.

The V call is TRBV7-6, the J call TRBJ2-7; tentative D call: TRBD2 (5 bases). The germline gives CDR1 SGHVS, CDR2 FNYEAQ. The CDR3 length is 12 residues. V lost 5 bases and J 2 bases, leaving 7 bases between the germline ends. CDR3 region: CASSTGTYEQYF. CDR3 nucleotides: TGTGCCAGCAGCACGGGAACCTACGAGCAGTACTTC.

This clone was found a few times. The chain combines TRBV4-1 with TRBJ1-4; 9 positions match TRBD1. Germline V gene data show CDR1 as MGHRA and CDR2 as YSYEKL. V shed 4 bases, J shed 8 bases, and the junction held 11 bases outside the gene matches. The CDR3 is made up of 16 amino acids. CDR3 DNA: TGCGCCAGCAGCCCCTCTGACAGGGGGGATCGGGAAAAACTGTTTTTT. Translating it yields CASSPSDRGDREKLFF.

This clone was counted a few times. In nucleotides, the CDR3 is TGCGCCAGCAGCTTGGATTGGACAGGGGGCATAGACATTCAGTACTTC. Its protein is CASSLDWTGGIDIQYF. This chain joins TRBV5-1 and TRBJ2-4, with 11 bases fitting TRBD1. CDR1 and CDR2 from the germline V gene are SGHRS and YFSETQ. Losses at the gene ends were 0 bases for V and 8 bases for J; bases not matched to a gene: 7. The CDR3 contains 16 residues. The entire variable domain, with the rest obtained from reference TRBV5-1 and TRBJ2-4, is as follows: KAGVTQTPRYLIKTRGQQVTLSCSPISGHRSVSWYQQTPGQGLQFLFEYFSETQRNKGNFPGRFSGRQFSNSRSEMNVSTLELGDSALYLCASSLDWTGGIDIQYFGAGTRLSVL.

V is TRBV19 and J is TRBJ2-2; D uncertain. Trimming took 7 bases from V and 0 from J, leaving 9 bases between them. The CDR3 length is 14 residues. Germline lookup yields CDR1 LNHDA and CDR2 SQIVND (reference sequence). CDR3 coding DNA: TGTGCCAGTATACCCGGAGCGAACACCGGGGAGCTGTTTTTT. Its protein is CASIPGANTGELFF.

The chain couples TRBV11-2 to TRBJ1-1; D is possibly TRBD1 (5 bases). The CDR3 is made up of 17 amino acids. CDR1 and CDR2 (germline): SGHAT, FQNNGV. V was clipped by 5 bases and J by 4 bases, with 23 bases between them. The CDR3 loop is CASSLVNGPVGGTEAFF. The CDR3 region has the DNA TGTGCCAGCAGCCTAGTCAACGGGCCAGTCGGGGGCACTGAAGCTTTCTTT.

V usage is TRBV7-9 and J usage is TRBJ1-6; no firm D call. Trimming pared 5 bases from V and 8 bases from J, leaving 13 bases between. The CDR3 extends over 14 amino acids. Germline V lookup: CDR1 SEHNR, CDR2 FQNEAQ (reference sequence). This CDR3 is CASSTNREHSPLHF. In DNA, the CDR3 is TGTGCCAGCAGCACCAACCGGGAGCATTCACCCCTCCACTTT. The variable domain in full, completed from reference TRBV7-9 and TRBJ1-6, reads DTGVSQNPRHKITKRGQNVTFRCDPISEHNRLYWYRQTLGQGPEFLTYFQNEAQLEKSRLLSDRFSAERPKGSFSTLEIQRTEQGDSAMYLCASSTNREHSPLHFGNGTRLTVT.

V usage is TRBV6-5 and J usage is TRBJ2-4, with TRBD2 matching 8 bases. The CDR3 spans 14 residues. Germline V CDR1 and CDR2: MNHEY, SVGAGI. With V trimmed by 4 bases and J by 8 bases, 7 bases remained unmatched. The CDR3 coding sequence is TGTGCCAGCAGTTCACCGGGGGGGGCCGACATTCAGTACTTC. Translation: CASSSPGGADIQYF.

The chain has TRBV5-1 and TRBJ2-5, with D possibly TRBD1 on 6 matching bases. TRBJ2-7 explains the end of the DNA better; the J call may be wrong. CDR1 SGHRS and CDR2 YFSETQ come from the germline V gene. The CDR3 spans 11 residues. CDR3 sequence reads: CASKGAYEQYF. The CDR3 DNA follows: TGCGCCAGCAAGGGGGCCTACGAGCAGTACTTC.

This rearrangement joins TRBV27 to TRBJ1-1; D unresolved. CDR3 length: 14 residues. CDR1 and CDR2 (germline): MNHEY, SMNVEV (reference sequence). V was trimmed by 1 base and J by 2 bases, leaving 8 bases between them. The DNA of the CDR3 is TGTGCCAGCAGTTTATATCGGGGTAACACTGAAGCTTTCTTT. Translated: CASSLYRGNTEAFF.

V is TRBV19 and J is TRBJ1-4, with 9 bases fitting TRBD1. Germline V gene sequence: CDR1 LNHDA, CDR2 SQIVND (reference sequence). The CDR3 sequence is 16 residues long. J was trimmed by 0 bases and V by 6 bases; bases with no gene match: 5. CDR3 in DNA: TGTGCCAGTAGGGGGACAGGGACCGCAACTAATGAAAAACTGTTTTTT. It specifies CASRGTGTATNEKLFF.

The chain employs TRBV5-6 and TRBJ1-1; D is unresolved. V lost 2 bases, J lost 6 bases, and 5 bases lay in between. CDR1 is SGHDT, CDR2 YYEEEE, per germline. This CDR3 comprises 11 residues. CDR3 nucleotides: TGTGCCAGCAGCTTTGAGGCTGAAGCTTTCTTT. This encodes CASSFEAEAFF.

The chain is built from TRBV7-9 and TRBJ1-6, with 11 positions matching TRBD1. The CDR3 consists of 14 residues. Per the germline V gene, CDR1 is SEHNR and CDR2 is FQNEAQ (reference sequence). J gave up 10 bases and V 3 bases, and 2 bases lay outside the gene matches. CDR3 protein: CASSLGQGDSPLHF. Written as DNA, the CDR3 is TGTGCCAGCAGCTTGGGACAGGGGGACTCACCCCTCCACTTT.

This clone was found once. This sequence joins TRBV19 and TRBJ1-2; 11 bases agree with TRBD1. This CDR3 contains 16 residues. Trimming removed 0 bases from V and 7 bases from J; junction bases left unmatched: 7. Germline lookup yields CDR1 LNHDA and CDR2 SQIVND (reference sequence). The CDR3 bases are TGTGCCAGTAGTATAGAACCGGACAGGGGGCCGCGTGGCTACACCTTC. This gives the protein CASSIEPDRGPRGYTF.

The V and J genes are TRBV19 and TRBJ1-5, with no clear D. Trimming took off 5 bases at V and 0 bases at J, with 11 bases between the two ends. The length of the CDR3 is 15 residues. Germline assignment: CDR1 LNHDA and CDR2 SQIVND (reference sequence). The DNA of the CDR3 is TGTGCCAGTAGTGCGGCATTCGATAGCAATCAGCCCCAGCATTTT. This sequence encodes CASSAAFDSNQPQHF.

In DNA, the CDR3 is TGTGCCAGCAGCGGCGGCTTAGGGGCAGTTGAAAAACTGTTTTTT. Translating gives CASSGGLGAVEKLFF. The chain uses TRBV9 and TRBJ1-4; the D gene is possibly TRBD1 (5 bases). Trimming removed 3 bases from V and 7 bases from J, with 16 bases in between. This CDR3 region has 15 residues. Looked up from germline, CDR1 is SGDLS and CDR2 is YYNGEE.

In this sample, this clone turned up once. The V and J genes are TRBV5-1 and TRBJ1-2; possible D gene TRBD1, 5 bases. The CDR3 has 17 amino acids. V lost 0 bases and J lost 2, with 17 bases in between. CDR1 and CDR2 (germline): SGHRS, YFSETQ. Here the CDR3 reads CASSLAPELAGNYGYTF. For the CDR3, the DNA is TGCGCCAGCAGCTTGGCCCCCGAACTAGCAGGGAACTATGGCTACACCTTC.

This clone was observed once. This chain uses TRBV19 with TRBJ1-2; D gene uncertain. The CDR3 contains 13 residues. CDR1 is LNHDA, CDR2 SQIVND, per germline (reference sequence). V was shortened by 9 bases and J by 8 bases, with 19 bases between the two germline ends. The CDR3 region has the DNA TGTGCCAGCCGTCTAAAACCTTCTCAAGGCTACACCTTC. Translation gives CASRLKPSQGYTF.

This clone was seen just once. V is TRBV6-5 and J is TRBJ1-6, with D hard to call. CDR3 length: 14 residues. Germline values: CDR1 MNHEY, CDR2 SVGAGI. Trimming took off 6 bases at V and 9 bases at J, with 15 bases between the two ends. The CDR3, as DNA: TGTGCCAGCAGCCTCGACAACTTAGGTTCACCCCTCCACTTT. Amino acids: CASSLDNLGSPLHF.